This T cell receptor beta chain was captured by sequencing in a study of Graves' ophthalmopathy and Graves' hyperthyroidism listed by TCRdb under 2018. Some background on the complete study: Peripheral blood was collected at initial diagnosis, prior to any treatment. TCR beta repertoire signatures were used to distinguish Graves' ophthalmopathy from Graves' hyperthyroidism and to predict progression to ophthalmopathy. In total, 135 blood samples were TCR-sequenced: roughly 45 ophthalmopathy, about 75 hyperthyroidism and roughly 17 hyperthyroidism-to-ophthalmopathy patients. To explore V-J signatures distinguishing ophthalmopathy from hyperthyroidism, a discovery set of 100 patients (about 41 ophthalmopathy, roughly 60 stable hyperthyroidism) was enrolled. For independent validation, a separate cohort was made up of about 18 hyperthyroidism patients plus 17 patients who later progressed from hyperthyroidism to ophthalmopathy. In over 5 hyperthyroidism patients, the T-cell repertoire of thyroid tissue was compared with the T-cell repertoire of blood. Following sampling, methimazole starting at 30 mg daily was administered to hyperthyroidism patients, and high-dose intravenous methylprednisolone was administered to ophthalmopathy patients.

For repertoire sequencing, TCR beta CDR3 regions were amplified from RNA transcripts. The first round was an RT-PCR using HTBI primers with the Qiagen OneStep RT-PCR kit, and this first round was followed by a second-round multiplex PCR, then size selection and purification. Sequencing of the libraries was carried out on an Illumina HiSeq2000 in paired-end mode with 100 bp reads. Per the original workflow: SOAPnuke was used to process the reads, throwing out any read that had adapters, had uncalled bases, had a mean Phred below 15, or lacked an exact constant-primer or identifier match. High-quality paired reads were merged with COPE v1.2.5. Each unique nucleotide sequence was defined as a clonotype, and clonotypes were aligned to IMGT TRB V, D and J references with MiTCR v1.1. The analysis was limited to V-J combinations with a frequency above 0.0001, which together covered roughly 99% of the repertoires. A TCR clonal expansion and chaos score per V-J combination was defined as the ratio of F50 clonal expansion to chaos observed in the TCRdist matrix. Welch's t-statistics and random forest were used to reduce features to about 13 V-J combinations, which were fed into a naive Bayes classifier. Thyroid-blood repertoire similarity was quantified with the Morisita-Horn index. TCRdb redid the processing of the public reads, applying fastp at Q25 and MiXCR, and retained in-frame beta chains. Entries are consolidated by CDR3 protein sequence, retaining the most common genes and DNA. TCRdb's processing, not the authors' own work, is the source of the V and J calls. This sample gives about 740,000 distinct CDR3 sequences in total; approximately 40% of them show up just once. Clones ranked in the top ten supply roughly 46% of the sample.

The ophthalmopathy patients had moderately to severely active disease, with a Clinical Activity Score of 3 or higher, a NOSPECS grade of 4 or higher, and a disease duration of less than 3 months. Patients with other autoimmune diseases, uncontrolled infections, pregnancy or lactation were excluded. Clinical symptoms, serum thyroxine, TRAb, thyroid ultrasound and orbital computed tomography were used for diagnosis. PBMCs were isolated from approximately 10 ml of fresh peripheral blood by Ficoll-Paque density gradient centrifugation. Total RNA was extracted using Trizol reagent, and RNA quality was checked on an Agilent 2100 Bioanalyzer. Via the germline V gene (reference sequence), CDR1 is SEHNR and CDR2 FQNEAQ. The CDR3, cysteine through phenylalanine, is 15 amino acids long. Only the CDR3 region is kept as DNA, spanning 45 bases read in frame from base 1. The V end loses 3 bases and the J end loses 0 bases, and a stretch of 12 bases separates them.

Findings and caveats that apply to the study as a whole: In validation, the model predicted ophthalmopathy progression with 55% to 71% sensitivity and 72.22% specificity; 12 predicted patients were CT-confirmed with GO in a median of about 7.1 months. Among expanded thyroid clonotypes with frequency above 0.001, most also showed up in blood, which suggests that blood repertoires may reflect the thyroid immune response. Ophthalmopathy was separated from stable hyperthyroidism by the 13-signature model with 87.88% sensitivity and roughly 83% specificity in cross-validation and with 80%/75% in the test set. Sample size was not statistically predetermined, and group allocation was not concealed from the investigators.

In regard to this clonotype: Its antigen is still unknown. A much larger clonotype is one base distant, so this may be a read error.

Sequenced: peripheral blood. The source of this sequence is an adult man with Graves' ophthalmopathy. The chain joins TRBV7-9 to TRBJ2-7; the D gene cannot be resolved reliably. Here the CDR3 is given as CASSLTRVVSYEQYF. The DNA sequence is as follows: TGTGCCAGCAGCTTGACAAGGGTCGTCTCCTACGAGCAGTACTTC.